This T cell receptor beta chain originates from a study of cytomegalovirus exposure and HLA in healthy donors (dated 2017 in TCRdb). For the wider study: According to an earlier analysis of several hundred of the donors, about 179 million T cells yielded approximately 120 million unique TCR beta sequences and around 280 Gb of sequence data. In a later analysis, previously published TCR beta repertoires from several hundred donors were re-analyzed and high-resolution HLA genotyping was added so that TCR occurrence patterns could be studied. The study combined high-throughput TCR immunosequencing, statistical association of individual TCRs with disease status, and machine learning to predict cytomegalovirus infection status. The aim of the study was to test whether cataloging public T cell receptors could identify signatures of past pathogen exposure. Rather than drawing on any new phenotypic data, the later analysis identified candidate immune exposures from TCR beta sequences and the way those sequences occurred across donors. A later genetic analysis used genome-wide SNP genotypes for about 55% of the 666 donors, treating that subset as a discovery cohort. An early release that covered approximately 600 HLA-typed donors contained approximately 300 gigabases of sequencing data and 75 million to 100 million unique TCR sequences. A separate validation cohort of some 130 different subjects was used in addition to the 666-subject first cohort. Among the roughly 400 genotyped donors, under 90% belonged to the genetic ancestry cluster associated with self-reported Caucasian donors. About five DR-DQ haplotypes were handled as single units for association and clustering because linkage in the cohort was strong. Among some 400 genotyped donors of the cohort, an average of roughly 230,000 unique TCR beta nucleotide sequences was sequenced per donor, of which about 18% were non-productive. Donor age, sex, ethnicity and CMV serostatus were compiled alongside the repertoire data. Typing coverage differed by locus: A, B, C, DRB1 and DQB1 were typed in roughly 629-640 donors, DQA1 in roughly 500, DPA1 in 600 to 610, and DPB1 in approximately 450. Both class I and class II loci were covered by HLA typing, at four-digit resolution. To decide whether each TCR beta V gene segment behaved as functional or pseudogenic, an earlier analysis of approximately 620 of the donors relied on high-throughput TCR beta sequencing. Every discovery cohort repertoire had been produced on one sequencing platform. The study profiled the T cell repertoires of hundreds of subjects by immunosequencing and related them to cytomegalovirus serostatus. The paper's findings and limits, for the study overall: The only immune exposure information available for the cohort was CMV serostatus. Broadly in line with IMGT annotations, most TCR beta V segments showed up in productive rearrangements about 87% or about 30% of the time in an earlier analysis of under 700 of the donors. Across donors, most TCR sequences were observed very rarely, whereas some public TCRs were present in many individuals. A later analysis reported that several top co-occurrence clusters appeared linked to parvovirus B19, influenza, CMV and Epstein-Barr virus. In this cohort, only TCR beta chains were sequenced, and detectable features were limited by the absence of alpha or paired-chain data. Strong co-occurrence of HLA alleles, especially DR and DQ, made assigning TCR associations to individual alleles difficult. Some IMGT-functional V segments, including TRBV6-2 and TRBV6-3, could not be distinguished by the 87-base-pair reads and were therefore excluded. A few of the identified cytomegalovirus-associated TCR beta chains were confirmed in vitro to be specific for cytomegalovirus antigens. A later analysis associated some 17,000 TCR beta sequences with specific HLA alleles at a false discovery rate of 0.05. The sequencing pipeline was judged likely to have produced a cluster of highly shared sequence variants as a technical artifact. In a later analysis, the rate of TCR association differed among HLA loci, with DRB1 alleles having the most associated TCRs and HLA-C alleles having the fewest. In a later analysis, most CMV-associated TCR beta chains were found to appear HLA-restricted, with HLA associations seemingly driven largely by CMV exposure. A later analysis found that HLA-associated TCR beta chains were more clonally expanded and had lower generation probabilities than equally common non-associated chains. The study gave a list of under 200 TCR beta chains associated with cytomegalovirus. A further reported finding was that TCR beta sequences accurately predicted the HLA-A and HLA-B alleles for most subjects in the first cohort. The presence/absence analyses assumed that sequencing depth was roughly uniform across donors, and that assumption may not be true. The authors suggested that the approach could potentially be generalized to other disease states and immunological phenotypes. Cytomegalovirus status was reported to be diagnosed by the classifier with high specificity and sensitivity in both the original and validation cohorts. Because counts were too low, about 18 rarely observed V segments, including chromosome 9 orphons, were excluded from the earlier analysis of under 650 of the donors. Correlated functional status among segregating V segments might reflect linkage disequilibrium, but an unknown experimental factor could not be ruled out. Because some donors lacked HLA typing at each locus, the association tests relied only on the typed subset. According to a later genetic analysis, donors in an Asian-associated ancestry cluster had fewer N-insertions in productive TCRs than the approximately 630-donor mean. V-gene and J-gene trimming of TCR beta chains was associated with a missense DCLRE1C variant in a later genetic analysis, and the association was replicated in an independent cohort.

On this clone itself: The clone's antigen remains unknown. It has no much larger one-base neighbor in the sample; base qualities were not kept.

In total, roughly 670 healthy bone marrow donors made up the cohort. Cohort members were all nominally healthy when sampled, although unrecorded immune exposures were likely present. The donor was CMV seronegative and was included in the group of about 350 seronegative cohort members. A peripheral blood sample was collected from each donor, and TCR beta sequencing was performed on peripheral blood mononuclear cells. Genomic DNA extraction from the blood cell samples was performed with the Qiagen DNeasy Blood Extraction Kit. The CDR3 runs 13 amino acids, cysteine and phenylalanine included. Only the CDR3 part of the read is kept: 39 bases, read in frame from the first base. The germline ends are 9 bases apart after V is trimmed by 1 base and J by 5 bases. CDR1 and CDR2 are drawn from the germline V gene: SGHVS, FQNEAQ. To prepare the library, the immunoSEQ multiplex PCR assay was applied. A mixture of 60 forward primers for TCR Vbeta segments and 13 reverse primers for TCR Jbeta segments was used in the multiplex PCR. The CDR3 region of rearranged TCR beta genes was amplified from genomic DNA by a multiplex PCR assay. The Illumina HiSeq System was used to sequence the amplified TCR beta libraries as 87-base-pair reads. Concerning the study's data processing: A later analysis counted around 72 million unique TCR beta chains across the 666 repertoires, and some 11 million of these chains were shared by at least two donors. To remove PCR and sequencing errors, raw reads were error-corrected and collapsed into unique sequences using a nearest-neighbor algorithm that merged closely related sequences. CDR3 sequences were aligned to IMGT reference sequences to assign V, D and J gene segments. Each retained sequence needed at least a six-nucleotide match to both a V gene segment and a J gene segment. A rearrangement counted as productive if the CDR3 had no stop codons and remained in frame with V and J, and every other rearrangement counted as non-productive. CDR3 was defined according to IMGT convention as the region running from the second conserved V-encoded cysteine to the conserved J-encoded phenylalanine. In an earlier analysis of approximately 500 of the donors, sequences lacking an unambiguous match to a single V gene segment were excluded. In an earlier analysis of 587 of the donors, a V segment was called functional when productive rearrangements were above 56.7%, and segregating when the standard deviation between donors exceeded 5%. A statistical classification framework was built for diagnosing cytomegalovirus status from the catalog of TCR beta chain sequences. In a later analysis, V and J genes were assigned by comparing TCR nucleotide sequences against IMGT/GENE-DB human TR gene sequences. A later analysis assigned CDR3 sequences and most-parsimonious VDJ recombination scenarios with the TCRdist pipeline. A later analysis defined each TCR beta chain by its CDR3 amino acid sequence plus V-gene family, and excluded reads lacking a unique V-gene family. A later analysis removed 500 to 600 highly shared, low-generation-probability nucleotide sequences to deal with suspected cross-contamination and a sequencing artifact. In a later analysis, a clonal expansion index for each public chain was calculated from normalized within-repertoire ranks of inferred template counts. In a later analysis, generation probabilities were computed using a VDJ recombination model fitted to out-of-frame rearrangements, and the results were checked against IGoR. In a later analysis, TCR-TCR, TCR-HLA and TCR-CMV co-occurrence was scored with hypergeometric tests, and a repertoire-size bias correction was applied to TCR pairs. False discovery rates were estimated in a later analysis by permuting HLA or CMV assignments 20 times. In a later analysis, co-occurring TCRs were grouped with DBSCAN, and TCRdist sequence similarity was added when clustering was performed within HLA-allele-positive subsets. Co-occurrence clustering excluded repertoires with fewer than 30,000 or more than 120,000 public chains, plus five with anomalous nucleotide sharing. Not all clones reach the TCRdb copy of this immuneACCESS table, which keeps in-frame sequences only. Checked studies attribute under half of the gap to unresolved V genes and leave the rest unexplained. V, J and clone size derive from that table, while D and trimming were established from the DNA sequence. The sample yields around 200,000 clones; around 75% were counted once. Together, the top ten hold approximately 2.9% of the sample.

The chain links TRBV7-8 with TRBJ2-7; tentative D gene TRBD2, with 6 bases matching. Sequenced input: PBMCs. This receptor was obtained from a male donor in good health and CMV-seronegative. The CDR3 corresponds to CASSLGRDHEQYF. The DNA is TGTGCCAGCAGCTTAGGGCGGGACCACGAGCAGTACTTC.